These 26 T cell receptor beta chains originate from one sample sequenced in a study of T-cell memory formation after mild COVID-19. TCRdb called the 5' RACE reads again in MiXCR, with one record for every CDR3 protein. Among more than 200,000 distinct CDR3 sequences listed, about 15% were seen once. The specimen sequenced was PBMCs or a T cell subset sorted from them (not recorded which). The receptors originated from a man between 18 and 29 years old who had mild COVID-19 (a few samples of this study predate the infection). Cell type and time point are not known.

This clonotype came up a few times. The genes are TRBV4-2 and TRBJ2-2, with D perhaps matching TRBD2 (5 bases). Germline V gene lookup returns CDR1 LGHNA and CDR2 YNFKEQ. Trimming cost V 3 bases and J 7 bases, with 9 bases left between them. CDR3 length equals 13 residues. The CDR3 loop reads CASSQVRGGELFF. Here the CDR3 DNA reads TGTGCCAGCAGCCAGGTTCGGGGCGGGGAGCTGTTTTTT.

This clonotype was counted only a few times. The DNA for the CDR3 is TGTGCCAGCAGCTTGGGACAGTTGGGGGTTAGCAATCAGCCCCAGCATTTT. Its translation: CASSLGQLGVSNQPQHF. The chain recombines TRBV7-9 with TRBJ1-5; 7 bases are shared with TRBD1. Per germline, CDR1 SEHNR and CDR2 FQNEAQ (reference sequence). This CDR3 region has 17 residues. Germline trimming cut 3 bases from V and 0 bases from J; bases unmatched to any gene: 8. Filled out from reference TRBV7-9 and TRBJ1-5, the complete variable domain reads DTGVSQNPRHKITKRGQNVTFRCDPISEHNRLYWYRQTLGQGPEFLTYFQNEAQLEKSRLLSDRFSAERPKGSFSTLEIQRTEQGDSAMYLCASSLGQLGVSNQPQHFGDGTRLSIL.

A word on this clonotype: This may arise from a read error, as a much more abundant clone is one base away. The CDR3 DNA sequence: TGTGCCAGCAGCTTTCGACTGAACAATGAAGCTTTCTTT. Amino acids: CASSFRLNNEAFF. The chain carries TRBV7-9 and TRBJ1-1; D uncertain. The CDR3 has 13 amino acids. The germline V gene encodes CDR1 SEHNR and CDR2 FQNEAQ (reference sequence).

In its sample, this clonotype was seen a few times. The V and J genes are TRBV7-3 and TRBJ2-5, with no clear D. From germline, CDR1 is SGHTA and CDR2 FQGTGA. This CDR3 spans 14 amino acids. V shed 5 bases and J shed 3 bases, with 13 bases lying between them. The CDR3 DNA reads TGTGCCAGCAGCCTAAACCCCCATGAAGAGACCCAGTACTTC. It codes for CASSLNPHEETQYF.

This chain uses TRBV20-1 with TRBJ2-3; D is perhaps TRBD1 (5 bases). The CDR3 extends over 11 amino acids. Trimming left V 3 bases short and J 4 bases short, with 5 bases between. In germline, CDR1 is DFQATT, CDR2 SNEGSKA (reference sequence). This CDR3 is CSARTADTQYF. In DNA form, the CDR3 reads TGCAGTGCTAGGACAGCAGATACGCAGTATTTT.

This clonotype was detected only a few times. V and J are TRBV4-1 and TRBJ1-5, with TRBD1 as a possible D gene (5 bases). This CDR3 is 15 amino acids long. In germline, CDR1 is MGHRA, CDR2 YSYEKL. The germline V and J ends were trimmed by 2 bases and 7 bases, with 15 bases remaining between them. This CDR3 reads CASSQLGRSLQPQHF. The DNA of the CDR3 is TGCGCCAGCAGCCAATTGGGGCGGTCTTTACAGCCCCAGCATTTT.

The CDR3 sequence: CASRGLAEQETQYF. CDR3 DNA: TGTGCCAGCCGGGGACTAGCGGAACAAGAGACCCAGTACTTC. This chain joins TRBV2 and TRBJ2-5; 11 bases fit TRBD2. CDR3 length: 14 amino acids. The ends lost 8 bases at V and 2 bases at J; junction bases unmatched: 4. Germline assignment: CDR1 SNHLY and CDR2 FYNNEI.

This chain uses TRBV28 with TRBJ1-1; 7 positions match TRBD1. Germline-derived CDR1 and CDR2 are MDHEN and SYDVKM. The J segment lost 0 bases and the V segment lost 3 bases, leaving 4 bases of the junction unmatched. CDR3 size: 15 residues. CDR3 residues: CASSLTGSLNTEAFF. The CDR3 nucleotides are TGTGCCAGCAGTTTGACAGGGTCCCTGAACACTGAAGCTTTCTTT. The variable domain in full, with the rest retrieved from reference TRBV28 and TRBJ1-1, is DVKVTQSSRYLVKRTGEKVFLECVQDMDHENMFWYRQDPGLGLRLIYFSYDVKMKEKGDIPEGYSVSREKKERFSLILESASTNQTSMYLCASSLTGSLNTEAFFGQGTRLTVV.

The chain employs TRBV7-9 and TRBJ2-7, with D perhaps TRBD1 (6 bases). The CDR3 is 13 residues long. V was pared by 5 bases and J by 6 bases, with 14 bases between. Germline lookup yields CDR1 SEHNR and CDR2 FQNEAQ (reference sequence). The CDR3, as DNA: TGTGCCAGCAGCGCCCAGACAGGATCCGAGCAGTACGTC. It encodes CASSAQTGSEQYV.

This clonotype was recorded a few times. V and J are TRBV18 and TRBJ2-3; 7 nucleotides align to TRBD2. CDR1 is KGHSH and CDR2 is LQKENI in the germline V gene. The CDR3 totals 15 residues. V shed 3 bases, J shed 0 bases, and the junction held 3 bases outside the gene matches. CDR3: CASSPTAGSTDTQYF. CDR3 in DNA: TGTGCCAGCTCACCTACAGCGGGGAGCACAGATACGCAGTATTTT.

This clonotype was observed a handful of times. V usage is TRBV10-3 and J usage is TRBJ1-5; 8 nucleotides match TRBD1. Trimming removed 6 bases from V and 7 bases from J; junction bases left unmatched: 5. The length of the CDR3 is 13 residues. Germline CDR1 reads ENHRY; CDR2 reads SYGVKD. This CDR3 is CAIRGQGDQPQHF. The CDR3 region has the DNA TGTGCCATCAGAGGACAGGGTGACCAGCCCCAGCATTTT.

The genes are TRBV5-4 and TRBJ2-3, with D hard to call. This CDR3 spans 15 amino acids. V lost 0 bases and J lost 1, with 9 bases in between. The germline V gene encodes CDR1 SGHNT and CDR2 YYREEE (reference sequence). As DNA, the CDR3 is TGTGCCAGCAGCTTGGGTGGGGTGCGCACAGATACGCAGTATTTT. Translating it yields CASSLGGVRTDTQYF.

The table lists this clonotype with a few counts. V usage is TRBV4-2 and J usage is TRBJ2-5, with TRBD2 identical over 8 bases. The germline CDR1 and CDR2 sequences are LGHNA and YNFKEQ. This CDR3 is 15 amino acids long. J lost 3 bases, V lost 4 bases, and 7 bases had no gene match. DNA for the CDR3: TGTGCCAGCAGCCGTAATAGCGGGGTGGAAGAGACCCAGTACTTC. Translated: CASSRNSGVEETQYF.

This clonotype was found a few times. The V call is TRBV2, the J call TRBJ2-1; 7 bases fit TRBD2. The germline CDR1 and CDR2 sequences are SNHLY and FYNNEI. The CDR3 loop spans 13 amino acids. The ends lost 3 bases at V and 5 bases at J; junction bases unmatched: 1. In DNA, the CDR3 is TGTGCCAGCAGTGATCGGGGGGACAATGAGCAGTTCTTC. This gives the protein CASSDRGDNEQFF. Looking up the rest from reference TRBV2 and TRBJ2-1 gives the full variable domain: EPEVTQTPSHQVTQMGQEVILRCVPISNHLYFYWYRQILGQKVEFLVSFYNNEISEKSEIFDDQFSVERPDGSNFTLKIRSTKLEDSAMYFCASSDRGDNEQFFGPGTRLTVL.

The V gene is TRBV2, the J gene TRBJ2-1, with TRBD1 as a possible D gene (5 bases). Trimming removed 5 bases from V and 6 bases from J, with 20 bases in between. The germline V gene has CDR1 SNHLY and CDR2 FYNNEI. The CDR3 runs 16 residues. DNA for the CDR3: TGTGCCAGCAGTTGGGTTCAGAGGACATCAGGCAATGAGCAGTTCTTC. It yields the protein CASSWVQRTSGNEQFF. Drawing the rest from reference TRBV2 and TRBJ2-1, the complete variable domain is EPEVTQTPSHQVTQMGQEVILRCVPISNHLYFYWYRQILGQKVEFLVSFYNNEISEKSEIFDDQFSVERPDGSNFTLKIRSTKLEDSAMYFCASSWVQRTSGNEQFFGPGTRLTVL.

This clonotype has a handful of counts. V gene TRBV4-1 combines with J gene TRBJ2-5; 7 bases align to TRBD1. The J segment lost 2 bases and the V segment lost 1 base, leaving 1 base of the junction unmatched. The CDR3 runs 14 residues. Germline V gene sequence: CDR1 MGHRA, CDR2 YSYEKL. The CDR3 bases are TGCGCCAGCAGCCAAGCGACAGGGCAAGAGACCCAGTACTTC. This translates into CASSQATGQETQYF.

This clonotype was recorded a few times. The chain links TRBV5-1 to TRBJ1-2; D gene ambiguous. The CDR3 loop spans 14 amino acids. The V and J ends lost 4 bases and 3 bases respectively, with 13 bases between them. Germline V lookup: CDR1 SGHRS, CDR2 YFSETQ. In nucleotides, the CDR3 is TGCGCCAGCAGCCACAGTTCAAGGGACTATGGCTACACCTTC. Protein sequence: CASSHSSRDYGYTF.

The chain joins TRBV5-1 to TRBJ1-2; D gene uncertain. The germline CDR1 and CDR2 sequences are SGHRS and YFSETQ. The CDR3 spans 15 residues. Trimming stripped 5 bases from V and 2 bases from J, with 16 bases between. CDR3 nucleotides: TGCGCCAGCAGTTCCGGGTCGGGCGGGAACTATGGCTACACCTTC. Its protein product is CASSSGSGGNYGYTF.

In its sample, this clonotype was seen a few times. This chain uses TRBV20-1 with TRBJ1-1; 10 nucleotides agree with TRBD1. Germline-derived CDR1 and CDR2 are DFQATT and SNEGSKA (reference sequence). The CDR3 totals 15 residues. CDR3 sequence: CSAPSGDRGRTEAFF. CDR3 nucleotide sequence: TGCAGCGCCCCTTCCGGGGACAGGGGTCGAACTGAAGCTTTCTTT.

The chain has TRBV9 and TRBJ1-2; D gene ambiguous. CDR1 is SGDLS and CDR2 is YYNGEE in the germline V gene. The CDR3 has 16 residues. Trimming removed 0 bases at V and 4 bases at J, with 16 bases between. CDR3 sequence: CASSVGEVRQTYGYTF. CDR3 nucleotide sequence: TGTGCCAGCAGCGTAGGAGAGGTGCGGCAAACCTATGGCTACACCTTC.

The rearrangement links TRBV25-1 to TRBJ2-3; 8 nucleotides align to TRBD2. The trim removed 3 bases at V and 0 bases at J, leaving 2 bases unmatched. The length of the CDR3 is 15 residues. CDR1 and CDR2 from the germline V gene are MGHDK and SYGVNS. The CDR3 reads CASSETSVSTDTQYF. The CDR3 nucleotides are TGTGCCAGCAGTGAGACTAGCGTAAGCACAGATACGCAGTATTTT. Looking up the rest from reference TRBV25-1 and TRBJ2-3 gives the full variable domain: EADIYQTPRYLVIGTGKKITLECSQTMGHDKMYWYQQDPGMELHLIHYSYGVNSTEKGDLSSESTVSRIRTEHFPLTLESARPSHTSQYLCASSETSVSTDTQYFGPGTRLTVL.

The chain joins TRBV12-3 or TRBV12-4 to TRBJ2-5; 10 positions match TRBD1. Germline trimming cut 6 bases from V and 5 bases from J; bases unmatched to any gene: 6. The CDR3 is made up of 14 amino acids. CDR3 coding DNA: TGTGCCAGCAGGGAGACAGGGGGCCTCGAGACCCAGTACTTC. Translation: CASRETGGLETQYF.

The chain is built from TRBV11-2 and TRBJ2-1; a possible D gene is TRBD2 (6 bases). With 0 bases removed from V and 12 bases from J, the gap between germline ends came to 12 bases. The CDR3 sequence is 13 residues long. Germline CDR1 is SGHAT and CDR2 is FQNNGV. For the CDR3, the DNA is TGTGCCAGCAGCTTAGATGGCCAGGGAGGGCAGTTCTTC. Translation gives CASSLDGQGGQFF.

This clonotype was detected ten times or more. The V and J genes are TRBV29-1 and TRBJ2-4; tentatively, D is TRBD1 or TRBD2 (5 bases each). The CDR3 has 13 residues. V was cut by 3 bases and J by 15 bases, with 21 bases left in between. CDR1 and CDR2 from the germline V gene are SQVTM and ANQGSEA. CDR3: CSVEPVRGAVGYF. The CDR3 DNA reads TGCAGCGTTGAGCCAGTCAGAGGGGCTGTAGGGTACTTC.

This clonotype turned up a few times. V usage is TRBV30 and J usage is TRBJ1-2; unclear D gene. This CDR3 has 11 residues. Germline V gives CDR1 GTSNPN, CDR2 SVGIG (reference sequence). V dropped 3 bases and J dropped 3 bases, with 5 bases sitting between them. CDR3 region: CAWRRYYGYTF. The CDR3 DNA follows: TGTGCCTGGAGGAGATACTATGGCTACACCTTC.

The V gene is TRBV15, the J gene TRBJ2-1; TRBD2 agrees at 8 bases. J lost 5 bases, V lost 3 bases, and 3 bases had no gene match. The CDR3 consists of 14 residues. The germline V gene has CDR1 LNHNV and CDR2 YYDKDF (reference sequence). CDR3 sequence: CATSRRGANNEQFF. CDR3 coding DNA: TGTGCCACCAGCAGGCGGGGGGCTAACAATGAGCAGTTCTTC.